The following is a TCR beta chain sequence with its context. The germline CDR1 and CDR2 sequences are MNHNY and SVGAGI (reference sequence). The CDR3 runs to 14 residues. This specimen comes from a study of CXCR3-negative and CXCR3-positive naive CD8 T cells. The method, 5' RACE with UMI labels, was used to prepare the TRB cDNA libraries. Reanalyzing the 5' RACE reads, TCRdb keeps one entry per CDR3 protein, without DNA. Its table lists 70,000 to 95,000 distinct CDR3 sequences. Sequencing used naive CXCR3- CD8+ T cells from blood. Subset of the sample: CD45RO-CCR7+CD27+CD95- naive CD8+ T cells lacking CXCR3 (TNR3-). The sequence came from a human donor in good health. Some clones in this sample may be carry-over from other donors' samples. The rearrangement joins TRBV6-6 to TRBJ2-7; without DNA, the TCRdb call of TRBD2 cannot be checked. CDR3 region: CASSYGSPAYEQYF.